This T cell receptor beta chain emerged from a study of lymphopenia after photon versus proton radiotherapy. Study-level points and caveats: Oligoclonal CD8+ Temra expansion after nadir drove photon patients' diversity drop. Photon-treated patients lost naive T cells and TCR diversity; proton-treated stayed stable.

Here immunoSEQ multiplex PCR was the method, and the copy in TCRdb shows in-frame clones only, minus some. The sample comprises tens of thousands of clones, about 85% of which are singletons, and 15% to 20% rests with the top ten. This clone was seen a handful of times. Its cognate antigen is unknown. The CDR3 contains 14 residues. V lost 3 bases, J lost 7 bases, and 5 bases stayed unmatched. Germline CDR1 and CDR2: ENHRY and SYGVKD. This TCR was recovered from a man between 60 and 75 years old with pancreatic cancer. The gene calls are TRBV10-3 and TRBJ2-1; 8 nucleotides align to TRBD2. The source material was peripheral blood, sampled from a patient treated with photon-based radiotherapy. CDR3 in DNA: TGTGCCATCAGTGATTTAGCGGGGTTTAATGAGCAGTTCTTC. This encodes CAISDLAGFNEQFF.